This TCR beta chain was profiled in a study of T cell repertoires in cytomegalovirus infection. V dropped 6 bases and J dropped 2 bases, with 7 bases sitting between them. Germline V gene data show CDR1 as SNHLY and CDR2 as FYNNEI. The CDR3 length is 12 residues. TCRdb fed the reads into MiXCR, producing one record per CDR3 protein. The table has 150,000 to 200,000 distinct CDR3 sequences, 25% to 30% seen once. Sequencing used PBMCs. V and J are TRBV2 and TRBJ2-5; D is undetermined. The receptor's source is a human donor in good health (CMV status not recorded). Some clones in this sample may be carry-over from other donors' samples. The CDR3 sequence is CASRVAQETQYF. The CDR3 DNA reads TGTGCCAGCAGAGTCGCTCAAGAGACCCAGTACTTC.